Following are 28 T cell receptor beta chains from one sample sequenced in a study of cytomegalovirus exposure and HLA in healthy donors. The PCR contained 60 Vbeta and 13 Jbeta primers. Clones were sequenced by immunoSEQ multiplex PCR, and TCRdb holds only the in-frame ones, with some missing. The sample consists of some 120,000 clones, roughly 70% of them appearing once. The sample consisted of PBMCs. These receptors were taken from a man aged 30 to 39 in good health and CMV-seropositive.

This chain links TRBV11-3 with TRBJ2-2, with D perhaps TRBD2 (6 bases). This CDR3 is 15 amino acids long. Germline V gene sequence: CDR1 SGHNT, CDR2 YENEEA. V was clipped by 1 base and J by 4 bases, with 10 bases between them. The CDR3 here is CASSLGLDSTGELFF. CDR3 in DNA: TGTGCCAGCAGCTTAGGACTAGACTCCACCGGGGAGCTGTTTTTT. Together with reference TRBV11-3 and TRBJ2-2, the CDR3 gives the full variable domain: EAGVVQSPRYKIIEKKQPVAFWCNPISGHNTLYWYLQNLGQGPELLIRYENEEAVDDSQLPKDRFSAERLKGVDSTLKIQPAELGDSAVYLCASSLGLDSTGELFFGEGSRLTVL.

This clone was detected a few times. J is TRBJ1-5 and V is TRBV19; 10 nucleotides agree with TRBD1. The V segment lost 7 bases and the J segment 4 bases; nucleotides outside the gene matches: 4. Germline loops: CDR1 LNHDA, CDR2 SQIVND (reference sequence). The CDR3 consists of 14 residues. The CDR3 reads CASTRTGGNQPQHF. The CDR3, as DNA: TGTGCCAGTACCAGGACAGGGGGTAATCAGCCCCAGCATTTT.

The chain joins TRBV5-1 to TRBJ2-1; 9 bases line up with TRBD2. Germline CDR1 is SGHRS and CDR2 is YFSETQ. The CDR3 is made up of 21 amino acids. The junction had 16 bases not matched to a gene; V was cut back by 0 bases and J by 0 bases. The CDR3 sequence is CASSLASWRGGPPSSYNEQFF. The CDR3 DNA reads TGCGCCAGCAGCTTGGCTTCTTGGCGGGGGGGCCCCCCGAGCTCCTACAATGAGCAGTTCTTC. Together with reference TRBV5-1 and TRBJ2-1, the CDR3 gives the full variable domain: KAGVTQTPRYLIKTRGQQVTLSCSPISGHRSVSWYQQTPGQGLQFLFEYFSETQRNKGNFPGRFSGRQFSNSRSEMNVSTLELGDSALYLCASSLASWRGGPPSSYNEQFFGPGTRLTVL.

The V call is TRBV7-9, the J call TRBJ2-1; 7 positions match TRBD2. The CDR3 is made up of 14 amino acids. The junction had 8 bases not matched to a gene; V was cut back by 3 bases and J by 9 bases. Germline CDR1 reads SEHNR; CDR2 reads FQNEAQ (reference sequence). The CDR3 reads CASSFGGGVSEQFF. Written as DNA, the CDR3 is TGTGCCAGCAGCTTTGGCGGGGGTGTTAGTGAGCAGTTCTTC.

CDR3 coding DNA: TGTGCCAGCAGCCCCGGGAGGGGCGCGATCGGAGCTTTCTTT. It translates to CASSPGRGAIGAFF. The chain has TRBV7-2 and TRBJ1-1, with D possibly matching TRBD1 (5 bases). CDR3 length equals 14 residues. Germline lookup yields CDR1 SGHTA and CDR2 FQGNSA. Trimming stripped 5 bases from V and 10 bases from J, with 20 bases between.

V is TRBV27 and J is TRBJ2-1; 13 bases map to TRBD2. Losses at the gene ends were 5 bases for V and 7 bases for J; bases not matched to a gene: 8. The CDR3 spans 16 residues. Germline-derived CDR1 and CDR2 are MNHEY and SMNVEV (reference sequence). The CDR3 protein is CASSGGLAGVGNEQFF. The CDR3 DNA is TGTGCCAGCAGTGGAGGACTAGCGGGAGTCGGGAATGAGCAGTTCTTC.

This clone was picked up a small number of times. This CDR3 reads CASSPLTSGGNNEQFF. The CDR3, as DNA: TGTGCCAGCAGCCCACTCACTAGCGGGGGAAACAATGAGCAGTTCTTC. This chain uses TRBV2 with TRBJ2-1; 11 positions agree with TRBD2. Unmatched junction bases numbered 9, after V lost 6 bases and J lost 5 bases. CDR3 length: 16 residues. Germline V CDR1 and CDR2: SNHLY, FYNNEI.

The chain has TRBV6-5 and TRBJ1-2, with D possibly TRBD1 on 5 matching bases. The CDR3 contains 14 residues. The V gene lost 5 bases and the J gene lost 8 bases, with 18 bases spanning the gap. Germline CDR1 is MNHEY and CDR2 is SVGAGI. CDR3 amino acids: CASSDRQILWGYTF. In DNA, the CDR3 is TGTGCCAGCAGTGATCGACAGATATTATGGGGCTACACCTTC.

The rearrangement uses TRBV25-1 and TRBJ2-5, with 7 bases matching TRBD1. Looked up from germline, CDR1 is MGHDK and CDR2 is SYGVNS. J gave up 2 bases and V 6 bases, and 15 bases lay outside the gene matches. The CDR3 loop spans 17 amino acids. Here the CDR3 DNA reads TGTGCCAGCAGGTCAAGTGAATTCGGGACAGCACAAGAGACCCAGTACTTC. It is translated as CASRSSEFGTAQETQYF.

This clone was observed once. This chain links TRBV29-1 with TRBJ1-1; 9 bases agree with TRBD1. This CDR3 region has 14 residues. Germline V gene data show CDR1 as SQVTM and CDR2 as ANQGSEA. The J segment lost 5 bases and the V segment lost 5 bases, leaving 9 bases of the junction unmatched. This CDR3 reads CSVSATGGKTEAFF. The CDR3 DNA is TGCAGCGTTTCCGCGACAGGGGGAAAAACTGAAGCTTTCTTT. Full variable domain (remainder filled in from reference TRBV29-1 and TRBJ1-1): SAVISQKPSRDICQRGTSLTIQCQVDSQVTMMFWYRQQPGQSLTLIATANQGSEATYESGFVIDKFPISRPNLTFSTLTVSNMSPEDSSIYLCSVSATGGKTEAFFGQGTRLTVV.

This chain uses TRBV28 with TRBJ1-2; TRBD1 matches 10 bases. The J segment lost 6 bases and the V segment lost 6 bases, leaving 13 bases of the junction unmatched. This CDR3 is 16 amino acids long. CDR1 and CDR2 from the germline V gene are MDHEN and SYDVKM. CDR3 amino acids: CASSTGTGVSRNGYTF. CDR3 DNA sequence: TGTGCCAGCAGCACGGGGACAGGGGTTTCCCGTAATGGCTACACCTTC.

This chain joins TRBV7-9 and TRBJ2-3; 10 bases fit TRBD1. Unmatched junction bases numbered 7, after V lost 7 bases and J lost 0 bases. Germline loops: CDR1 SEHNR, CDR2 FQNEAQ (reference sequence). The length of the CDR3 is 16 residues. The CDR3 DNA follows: TGTGCCAGCACCTTGGGACAGGGGTTTAGCACAGATACGCAGTATTTT. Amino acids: CASTLGQGFSTDTQYF.

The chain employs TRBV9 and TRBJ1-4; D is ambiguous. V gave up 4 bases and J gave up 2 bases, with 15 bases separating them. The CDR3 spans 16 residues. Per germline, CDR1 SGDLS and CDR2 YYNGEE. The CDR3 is CASSPSGERTNEKLFF. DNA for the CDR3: TGTGCCAGCAGCCCCTCGGGTGAGAGGACTAATGAAAAACTGTTTTTT.

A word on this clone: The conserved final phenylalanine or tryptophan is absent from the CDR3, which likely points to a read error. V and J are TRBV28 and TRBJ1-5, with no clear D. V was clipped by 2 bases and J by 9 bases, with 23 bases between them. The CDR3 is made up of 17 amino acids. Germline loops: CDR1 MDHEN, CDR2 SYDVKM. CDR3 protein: CASSLVMAASDSGPQHS. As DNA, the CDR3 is TGTGCCAGCAGTTTAGTAATGGCCGCCTCGGATAGTGGGCCCCAGCATTCT.

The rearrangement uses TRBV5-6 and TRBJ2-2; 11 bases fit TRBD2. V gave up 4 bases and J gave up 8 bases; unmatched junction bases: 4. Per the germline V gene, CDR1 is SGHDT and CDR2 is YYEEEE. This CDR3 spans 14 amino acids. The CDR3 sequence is CASSPGLAAGELFF. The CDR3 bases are TGTGCCAGCAGCCCGGGACTAGCGGCAGGGGAGCTGTTTTTT.

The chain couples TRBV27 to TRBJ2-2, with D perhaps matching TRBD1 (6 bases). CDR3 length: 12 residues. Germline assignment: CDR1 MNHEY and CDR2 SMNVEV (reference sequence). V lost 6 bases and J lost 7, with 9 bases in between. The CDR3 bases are TGTGCCAGCAGCAGGGGCGGCGGGGAGCTGTTTTTT. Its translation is CASSRGGGELFF.

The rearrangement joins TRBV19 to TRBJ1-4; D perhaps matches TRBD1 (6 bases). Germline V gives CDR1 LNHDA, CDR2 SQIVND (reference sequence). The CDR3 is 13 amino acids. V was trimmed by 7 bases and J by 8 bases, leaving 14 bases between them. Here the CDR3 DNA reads TGTGCCAGTACCGTTACAGGGCTGGAAAAACTGTTTTTT. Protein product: CASTVTGLEKLFF.

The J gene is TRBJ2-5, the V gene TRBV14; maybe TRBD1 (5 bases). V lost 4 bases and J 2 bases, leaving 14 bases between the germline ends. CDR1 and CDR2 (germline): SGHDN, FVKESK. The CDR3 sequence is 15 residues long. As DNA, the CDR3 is TGTGCCAGCAGCCTTCTCAGGGCAGATCAAGAGACCCAGTACTTC. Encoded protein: CASSLLRADQETQYF.

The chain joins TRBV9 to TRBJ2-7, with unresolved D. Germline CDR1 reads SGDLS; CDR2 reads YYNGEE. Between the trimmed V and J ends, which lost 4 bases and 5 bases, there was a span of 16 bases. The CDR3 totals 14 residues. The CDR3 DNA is TGTGCCAGCAGCCCTTTTGAGGTTAGTAACGAGCAGTACTTC. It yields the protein CASSPFEVSNEQYF.

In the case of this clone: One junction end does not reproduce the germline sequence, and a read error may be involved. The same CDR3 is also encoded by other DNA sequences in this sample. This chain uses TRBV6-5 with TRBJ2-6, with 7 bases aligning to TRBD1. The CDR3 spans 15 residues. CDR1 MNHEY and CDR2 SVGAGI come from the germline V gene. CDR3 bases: TGTGCTAGCAGCCTCGACAGGGCTGGGGCCAACGTCCTGACTTTC. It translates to CASSLDRAGANVLTF.

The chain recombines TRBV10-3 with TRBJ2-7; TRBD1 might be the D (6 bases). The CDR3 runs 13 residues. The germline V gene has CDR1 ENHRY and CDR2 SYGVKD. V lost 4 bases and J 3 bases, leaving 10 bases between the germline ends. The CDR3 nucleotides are TGTGCCATCAGTGGAATACAGGGCTACGAGCAGTACTTC. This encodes CAISGIQGYEQYF.

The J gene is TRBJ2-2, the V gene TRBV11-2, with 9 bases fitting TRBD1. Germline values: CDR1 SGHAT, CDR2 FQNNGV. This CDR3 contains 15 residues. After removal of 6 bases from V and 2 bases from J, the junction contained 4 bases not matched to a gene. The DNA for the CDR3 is TGTGCCAGCAGTACCACAGGGGGCAACACCGGGGAGCTGTTTTTT. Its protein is CASSTTGGNTGELFF.

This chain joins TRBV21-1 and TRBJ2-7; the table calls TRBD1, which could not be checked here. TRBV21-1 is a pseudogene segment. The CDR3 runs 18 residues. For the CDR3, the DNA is TGTGCCAGCAGCAAAAGGGCCAGGGGGCGCGTATTGGCCTACGAGCAGTACGTC. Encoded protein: CASSKRARGRVLAYEQYV.

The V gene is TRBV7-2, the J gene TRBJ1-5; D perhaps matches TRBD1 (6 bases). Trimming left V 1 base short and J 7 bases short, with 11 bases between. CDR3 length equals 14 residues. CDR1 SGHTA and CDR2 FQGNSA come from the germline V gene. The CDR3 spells CASSLVGGQQPQHF. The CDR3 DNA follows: TGTGCCAGCAGCTTAGTCGGGGGGCAACAGCCCCAGCATTTT.

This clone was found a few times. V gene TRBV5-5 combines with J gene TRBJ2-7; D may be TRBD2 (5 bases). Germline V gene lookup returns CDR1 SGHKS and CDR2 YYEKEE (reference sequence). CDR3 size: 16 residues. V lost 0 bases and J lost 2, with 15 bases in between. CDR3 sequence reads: CASSLESGAGPYEQYV. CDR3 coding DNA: TGTGCCAGCAGCTTGGAGTCTGGCGCGGGTCCCTACGAGCAGTACGTC.

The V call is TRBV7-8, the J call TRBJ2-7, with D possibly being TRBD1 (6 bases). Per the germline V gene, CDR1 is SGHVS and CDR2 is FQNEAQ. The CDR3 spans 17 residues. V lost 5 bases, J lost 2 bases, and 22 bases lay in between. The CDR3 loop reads CASSLVVRLDSAYEQYV. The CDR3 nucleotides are TGTGCCAGCAGCCTAGTGGTCCGGTTGGACAGCGCCTACGAGCAGTACGTC.

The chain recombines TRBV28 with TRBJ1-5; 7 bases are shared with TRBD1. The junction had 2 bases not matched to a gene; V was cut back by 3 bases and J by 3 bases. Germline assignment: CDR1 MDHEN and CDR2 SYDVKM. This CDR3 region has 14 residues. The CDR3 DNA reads TGTGCCAGCAGTTTCAGGGGGTACAATCAGCCCCAGCATTTT. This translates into CASSFRGYNQPQHF.

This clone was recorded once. This CDR3 is CASSFHSQASYEQYF. As DNA, the CDR3 is TGTGCCAGCAGTTTCCATTCACAGGCCTCCTACGAGCAGTACTTC. The J gene is TRBJ2-7, the V gene TRBV6-6; tentatively, D is TRBD1 (5 bases). The length of the CDR3 is 15 residues. Germline CDR1 is MNHNY and CDR2 is SVGAGI (reference sequence). V was trimmed by 4 bases and J by 0 bases, leaving 13 bases between them.